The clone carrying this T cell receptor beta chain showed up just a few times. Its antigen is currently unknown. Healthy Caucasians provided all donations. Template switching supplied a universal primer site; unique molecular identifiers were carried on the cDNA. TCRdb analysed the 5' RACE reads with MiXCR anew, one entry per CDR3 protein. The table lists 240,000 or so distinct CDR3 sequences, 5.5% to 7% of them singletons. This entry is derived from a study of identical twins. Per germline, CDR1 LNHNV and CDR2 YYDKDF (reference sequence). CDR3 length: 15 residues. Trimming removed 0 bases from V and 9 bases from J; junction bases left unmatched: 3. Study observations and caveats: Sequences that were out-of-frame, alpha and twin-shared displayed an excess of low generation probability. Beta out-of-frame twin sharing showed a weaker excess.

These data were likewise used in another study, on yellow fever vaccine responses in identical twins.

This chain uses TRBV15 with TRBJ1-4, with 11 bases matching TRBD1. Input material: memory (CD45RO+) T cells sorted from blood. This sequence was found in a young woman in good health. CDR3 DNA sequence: TGTGCCACCAGCAGAGATCGGACAGGGGGCAAAAAACTGTTTTTT. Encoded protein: CATSRDRTGGKKLFF.